This T cell receptor beta chain was found in a study of blood T cell repertoires in COVID-19. Study information: The origin of the acute and convalescent COVID-19 samples was the United States, Italy and Spain. PBMCs, B-cell-depleted T cells, or T cells were the source of the cDNA or gDNA that made up the material.

This clone was detected only once. Germline CDR1 SGHAT, CDR2 FQNNGV. The ends lost 3 bases at V and 4 bases at J; junction bases unmatched: 2. CDR3 size: 13 residues. Under the authors' procedure: Counts of nucleated cells, estimated from reference gene primer amplification, were obtained. Profiling relied on immunoSEQ multiplex PCR, and the TCRdb table lists in-frame clones only, not all of them. That table gives V, J and clone size, and the DNA gave D and trimming. The top ten clones hold 0.87% of a sample with some 270,000 clones, approximately 85% of them seen once. Seattle's cohort entered during active infection and was followed longitudinally.

This receptor was identified in a human donor with COVID-19, enrolled during active disease. The donor label of this sample is uncertain. This rearrangement joins TRBV11-2 to TRBJ1-2; TRBD1 aligns across 7 bases. The sequenced sample was peripheral blood. As DNA, the CDR3 is TGTGCCAGCAGCTTGACAGGGACCTATGGCTACACCTTC. Protein: CASSLTGTYGYTF.